The TCR beta chain described here comes from a study of OX40 agonist ivuxolimab in advanced cancers. Method: immunoSEQ multiplex PCR; TCRdb's copy keeps in-frame clones and lacks some. The sample lists under 50,000 clones; about four fifths were seen once. About this clone itself: Its antigen is unidentified.

The study's findings and limits: CD4+ T cells averaged fewer expanded clones than CD8+ T cells.

The sample was CD4+ or CD8+ T cells sorted from blood, taken in a trial of the OX40 agonist ivuxolimab. The clonotype was recovered from an adult with an advanced solid tumor such as melanoma, head and neck, liver or kidney cancer.

Here the CDR3 DNA reads TGTGCCACCAGCAGAGCACGAGGGGGATCTGGAAACACCATATATTTT. This translates into CATSRARGGSGNTIYF. The V and J genes are TRBV15 and TRBJ1-3, with D possibly being TRBD1 (6 bases). With 1 base removed from V and 1 base from J, the gap between germline ends came to 11 bases. The CDR3 is 16 residues long. The germline V gene has CDR1 LNHNV and CDR2 YYDKDF (reference sequence).